This TCR beta chain was captured in a study of T cells after yellow fever vaccination. This clonotype was seen more than once but under ten times. Its antigen is not identified. Template switching with 5'RACE generated the TCR cDNA and added a universal primer site and UMIs. TCRdb re-derived calls from the 5' RACE reads in MiXCR, one entry per CDR3 protein. Of 450,000 to 650,000 distinct CDR3 sequences in the sample, less than 15% were seen once. The CDR3 is made up of 15 amino acids. V dropped 8 bases and J dropped 7; count of bases not matched to a gene: 7. Germline lookup yields CDR1 MNHEY and CDR2 SMNVEV (reference sequence). Findings and caveats of the study: Contamination of FACS-sorted repertoires by abundant clonotypes from the bulk population could occur. Just a small share of clonotypes turned up in the CD4 compartment as well as the CD8 compartment. Detected again after the booster were most primary-vaccination clones, at 96% CD4 and more than 70% CD8.

The sequencing here drew on PBMCs, taken on the day of the yellow fever booster vaccination. The rearrangement uses TRBV27 and TRBJ1-6; TRBD1 matches 11 bases. The receptor comes from a man aged 30 to 39 who received the YFV17D yellow fever vaccine. CDR3 DNA: TGTGCCAGCGGCGGACAGGGGGCGCTAAATTCACCCCTCCACTTT. It translates to CASGGQGALNSPLHF.